This entry features one T cell receptor (beta chain) sequence. The data stem from a study of blood T cell repertoires in COVID-19. Germline V gene sequence: CDR1 SGDLS, CDR2 YYNGEE. This CDR3 contains 17 residues. V lost 0 bases and J lost 5; bases outside the gene matches: 7. Across about two dozen US areas, participants ranged in age from about 18 to 90 years. Cohorts were based on clinical histories the participants reported. Recovery among Cohort 3 donors was established by two negative PCRs, clearance, or symptom resolution. Method: immunoSEQ multiplex PCR; TCRdb's copy keeps in-frame clones and lacks some. In the table there are 350,000 to 400,000 clones, roughly 87% of which are singletons.

The sequence was obtained from a young woman who had recovered from COVID-19. The sample comprised PBMCs or T cells enriched from blood (not recorded which). The chain joins TRBV9 to TRBJ2-2; 10 nucleotides line up with TRBD2. The CDR3 protein is CASSVVGSGRRTGELFF. In nucleotides, the CDR3 is TGTGCCAGCAGCGTAGTTGGTAGCGGGAGGAGAACCGGGGAGCTGTTTTTT. The whole variable domain, filled in from reference TRBV9 and TRBJ2-2, reads DSGVTQTPKHLITATGQRVTLRCSPRSGDLSVYWYQQSLDQGLQFLIQYYNGEERAKGNILERFSAQQFPDLHSELNLSSLELGDSALYFCASSVVGSGRRTGELFFGEGSRLTVL.